This T cell receptor beta chain was recovered during a study of early T cells in non-severe SARS-CoV-2 infection. Study details: Whole-blood bulk RNA, unsorted, was sequenced, and chains were unpaired. Study results and caveats: The study's VDJdb matching favored anti-spike CD8 responses and missed private and CD4 specificities.

This clonotype has just a few counts. Its target is not known. Researchers attached unique molecular identifiers to individual cDNA molecules. Each CDR3 protein gets one entry after TCRdb re-called the 5' RACE reads with MiXCR. This table holds about 110,000 distinct CDR3 sequences, 9.5% to 13% found once. The length of the CDR3 is 17 residues. Germline assignment: CDR1 SQVTM and CDR2 ANQGSEA. The J segment lost 2 bases and the V segment lost 8 bases, leaving 15 bases of the junction unmatched. The sequenced sample consisted of whole blood. This TCR derives from an adult who was a healthcare worker with PCR-confirmed SARS-CoV-2 infection or an uninfected control (not recorded which). The chain combines TRBV29-1 with TRBJ2-6; 7 nucleotides agree with TRBD2. CDR3: CSLRGEGREAGANVLTF. CDR3 DNA: TGCAGCCTTCGGGGGGAAGGCAGGGAAGCTGGGGCCAACGTCCTGACTTTC.